The T cell receptor beta chain under discussion was sequenced for a study of blood T cell repertoires in COVID-19. Across the whole study: The United States, Italy and Spain provided the acute and convalescent COVID-19 samples.

CDR1 and CDR2 (germline): SGHTA, FQGNSA. The CDR3 consists of 11 residues. V dropped 5 bases and J dropped 7 bases, with 8 bases sitting between them. The repertoire was sequenced with immunoSEQ multiplex PCR; TCRdb's copy has only in-frame clones and lacks some. This table has 40,000 to 55,000 clones, 70% to 85% appearing once. The receptor's source is a human donor in a cohort sampled during active COVID-19. This sequence joins TRBV7-2 and TRBJ1-2; D is unresolved. Sequencing used peripheral blood. DNA of the CDR3: TGTGCCAGCAGCGAGCGGGGTGGCTACACCTTC. Protein product: CASSERGGYTF.